These 32 T cell receptor beta chains originate from one sample sequenced in a study of sequential checkpoint blockade in melanoma. Treatment described: randomized to nivolumab then ipilimumab (arm A) or the reverse (arm B). The protocol was immunoSEQ multiplex PCR, while the TCRdb copy is restricted to in-frame clones and leaves out a portion. The profile covers roughly 9,600 clones, with roughly a quarter appearing a single time and around a fifth taken by the ten largest. The source material was tumor tissue (inferred from file names), sampled from a patient given nivolumab and ipilimumab in sequence. The receptors were gathered from a human donor with melanoma.

V is TRBV19 and J is TRBJ1-6; 11 bases align to TRBD1. CDR1 LNHDA and CDR2 SQIVND come from the germline V gene (reference sequence). This CDR3 spans 18 amino acids. Unmatched junction bases numbered 15, after V lost 5 bases and J lost 9 bases. The CDR3 nucleotides are TGTGCCAGTAGTGTTAACCCCCGTGGGACAGGGGGAACTTCACCCCTCCACTTT. Its protein is CASSVNPRGTGGTSPLHF.

This clone was recorded many times. The rearrangement uses TRBV6-8 and TRBJ2-1; 7 bases are shared with TRBD1. Per the germline V gene, CDR1 is MNHGY and CDR2 is SAAAGT. The CDR3 is made up of 15 amino acids. V lost 5 bases, J lost 3 bases, and 7 bases stayed unmatched. In nucleotides, the CDR3 is TGTGCCAGCAGTCAACCAGGGGGTAGCTACAATGAGCAGTTCTTC. Its translation: CASSQPGGSYNEQFF.

This clone was seen more than once but under ten times. V gene TRBV6-8 combines with J gene TRBJ2-7; 7 positions match TRBD1. Germline-derived CDR1 and CDR2 are MNHGY and SAAAGT. The CDR3 covers 14 residues. J gave up 2 bases and V 2 bases, and 3 bases lay outside the gene matches. Here the CDR3 reads CASSYVGQTYEQYF. The CDR3 DNA follows: TGTGCCAGCAGTTACGTGGGACAGACCTACGAGCAGTACTTC.

This clone was seen only a few times. The rearrangement uses TRBV11-3 and TRBJ1-1; D remains ambiguous. The CDR3 is 14 residues long. The V gene lost 3 bases and the J gene lost 0 bases, with 8 bases spanning the gap. Looked up from germline, CDR1 is SGHNT and CDR2 is YENEEA. The CDR3 DNA reads TGTGCCAGCAGCTTGTCGCGGCTGAACACTGAAGCTTTCTTT. Its translation is CASSLSRLNTEAFF.

The chain is built from TRBV7-1 and TRBJ2-1; possibly TRBD2 for D (5 bases). TRBV7-1 is an ORF; its function is uncertain. Trimming left V 5 bases short and J 10 bases short, with 15 bases between. The CDR3 has 13 amino acids. CDR3 amino acids: CASSSTRGREQFF. CDR3 DNA: TGTGCCAGCAGCAGCACCCGGGGTCGGGAGCAGTTCTTC.

The chain recombines TRBV5-1 with TRBJ1-1; 7 bases map to TRBD1. V lost 2 bases and J lost 4; bases outside the gene matches: 5. Germline-derived CDR1 and CDR2 are SGHRS and YFSETQ. The CDR3 has 14 residues. The CDR3 loop is CASSLDRVGTEAFF. The CDR3 DNA follows: TGCGCCAGCAGCTTAGACAGGGTCGGCACTGAAGCTTTCTTT.

The chain has TRBV19 and TRBJ1-2; possible D gene TRBD1, 6 bases. The V gene lost 1 base and the J gene lost 8 bases, with 8 bases spanning the gap. The CDR3 is made up of 12 amino acids. The germline CDR1 and CDR2 sequences are LNHDA and SQIVND (reference sequence). CDR3 protein: CASSIADRGYTF. As DNA, the CDR3 is TGTGCCAGTAGTATAGCGGACAGAGGCTACACCTTC.

This clone occurred many times. The rearrangement uses TRBV4-1 and TRBJ1-6; TRBD1 might be the D (6 bases). The germline V gene has CDR1 MGHRA and CDR2 YSYEKL. This CDR3 region has 18 residues. The ends were cut back, 0 bases at V and 0 bases at J, with 12 bases in the middle. The CDR3, as DNA: TGCGCCAGCAGCCAAGATACGGGGGGGGCCTCCTATAATTCACCCCTCCACTTT. This translates into CASSQDTGGASYNSPLHF.

This clone was seen ten or more times. The genes are TRBV11-3 and TRBJ1-6; D unclear. The length of the CDR3 is 16 residues. Germline-derived CDR1 and CDR2 are SGHNT and YENEEA. V dropped 5 bases and J dropped 5 bases, with 16 bases sitting between them. The CDR3 coding sequence is TGTGCCAGCAGCCTAGGGTTCGGCCAGGATAATTCACCCCTCCACTTT. It is translated as CASSLGFGQDNSPLHF.

This chain joins TRBV6-8 and TRBJ1-2; D gene uncertain. This CDR3 has 12 amino acids. Germline CDR1 MNHGY, CDR2 SAAAGT. Trimming pared 6 bases from V and 8 bases from J, leaving 13 bases between. CDR3 DNA: TGTGCCAGCAGCGACCCCGATGGGGGCTACACCTTC. This sequence encodes CASSDPDGGYTF.

This clone was found many times. J is TRBJ1-4 and V is TRBV11-3; 10 bases map to TRBD1. The CDR3 has 16 residues. The germline gives CDR1 SGHNT, CDR2 YENEEA. The ends lost 3 bases at V and 8 bases at J; junction bases unmatched: 9. As DNA, the CDR3 is TGTGCCAGCAGCTTGGCAAGGGACAGGGGTAAAGAAAAACTGTTTTTT. This codes for CASSLARDRGKEKLFF.

This clone was seen only a few times. The chain joins TRBV14 to TRBJ1-1; D unresolved. The germline CDR1 and CDR2 sequences are SGHDN and FVKESK. The CDR3 has 16 residues. Trimming pared 2 bases from V and 5 bases from J, leaving 18 bases between. The CDR3 sequence is CASSQRGSRTRTEAFF. CDR3 coding DNA: TGTGCCAGCAGCCAAAGAGGCAGCCGAACTCGTACTGAAGCTTTCTTT.

This clone has ten or more counts. This sequence joins TRBV7-1 and TRBJ1-1, with D hard to call. TRBV7-1 belongs to the ORF category, with a function that is uncertain. Trimming pared 6 bases from V and 11 bases from J, leaving 19 bases between. CDR3 length equals 13 residues. CDR3 sequence: CASSKAAHGSAFF. As DNA, the CDR3 is TGTGCCAGCAGTAAAGCAGCGCATGGAAGCGCTTTCTTT.

The table lists this clone with a few counts. The gene calls are TRBV28 and TRBJ1-5; D is unclear. Germline V gene sequence: CDR1 MDHEN, CDR2 SYDVKM. V dropped 5 bases and J dropped 5 bases, with 13 bases sitting between them. CDR3 size: 14 residues. The CDR3 region is CASSPHREHQPQHF. In nucleotides, the CDR3 is TGTGCCAGCAGTCCTCACAGAGAACATCAGCCCCAGCATTTT.

The rearrangement links TRBV18 to TRBJ2-1, with a possible D match to TRBD1 (6 bases). Deletions cut 2 bases from V and 4 bases from J, with 18 bases between. The V gene's germline CDR1 is KGHSH and CDR2 LQKENI. The CDR3 totals 17 residues. The CDR3 spells CASSPSITGTLYNEQFF. In nucleotides, the CDR3 is TGTGCCAGCTCACCATCCATTACCGGGACATTGTACAATGAGCAGTTCTTC. The entire variable domain, with the rest obtained from reference TRBV18 and TRBJ2-1, is as follows: NAGVMQNPRHLVRRRGQEARLRCSPMKGHSHVYWYRQLPEEGLKFMVYLQKENIIDESGMPKERFSAEFPKEGPSILRIQQVVRGDSAAYFCASSPSITGTLYNEQFFGPGTRLTVL.

This clone was observed a handful of times. The CDR3, as DNA: TGTGCCAGCAGTCCGACAGGGGGTCAGCCCCAGCATTTT. It yields the protein CASSPTGGQPQHF. The chain uses TRBV6-8 and TRBJ1-5; TRBD1 aligns across 9 bases. The CDR3 loop spans 13 amino acids. The junction had 2 bases not matched to a gene; V was cut back by 5 bases and J by 6 bases. Per germline, CDR1 MNHGY and CDR2 SAAAGT.

This clone is termed medium-sized. V usage is TRBV11-3 and J usage is TRBJ2-1, with D uncertain. V lost 6 bases and J 0 bases, leaving 12 bases between the germline ends. Per the germline V gene, CDR1 is SGHNT and CDR2 is YENEEA. The CDR3 runs 15 residues. For the CDR3, the DNA is TGTGCCAGCAGTCTGGACCTCCCCTCCTACAATGAGCAGTTCTTC. This gives the protein CASSLDLPSYNEQFF.

J is TRBJ2-7 and V is TRBV12-5; tentative D call: TRBD2 (5 bases). V lost 4 bases and J lost 4, with 32 bases in between. Germline assignment: CDR1 LGHNT and CDR2 FRNRAP. The CDR3 loop spans 20 amino acids. The CDR3 spells CASGSGLVTVPVRYPYEQYF. The CDR3 DNA follows: TGTGCTAGTGGTTCGGGATTGGTTACCGTCCCGGTCCGGTATCCTTACGAGCAGTACTTC.

V and J are TRBV9 and TRBJ1-1, with TRBD1 matching 7 bases. Germline V CDR1 and CDR2: SGDLS, YYNGEE. After removal of 2 bases from V and 10 bases from J, the junction contained 8 bases not matched to a gene. The CDR3 spans 13 residues. CDR3 protein: CASSVDPTGAAFF. For the CDR3, the DNA is TGTGCCAGCAGCGTGGACCCTACAGGGGCAGCTTTCTTT.

This clone has only one observation. In DNA form, the CDR3 reads TGTGCCAGCAGCCCTGAAGCGGGAGGGAGCTATGGCTACACCTTC. Its protein product is CASSPEAGGSYGYTF. The V call is TRBV14, the J call TRBJ1-2; D unclear. The CDR3 length is 15 residues. Trimming took off 4 bases at V and 4 bases at J, with 16 bases between the two ends. The germline V gene encodes CDR1 SGHDN and CDR2 FVKESK.

This clone came up a few times. Some base could not be read or is ambiguous, and its residue is marked X. The chain has TRBV19 and TRBJ1-2, with D perhaps matching TRBD1 (5 bases). Trimming removed 3 bases at V and 3 bases at J, with 8 bases between. There are 13 residues in the CDR3. CDR1 and CDR2 (germline): LNHDA, SQIVND (reference sequence). CDR3 coding DNA: TGTGCCAGTAGTATTKCGGGGGACTATGGCTACACCTTC. Residues: CASSIXGDYGYTF.

This clone rates as large (0.1 to 1%). This chain connects TRBV11-3 to TRBJ1-6; D ambiguous. Per germline, CDR1 SGHNT and CDR2 YENEEA. The CDR3 totals 17 residues. The ends were cut back, 4 bases at V and 6 bases at J, with 19 bases in the middle. The CDR3 coding sequence is TGTGCCAGCAGCTCTTCCCTAATAACCCTATCTAATTCACCCCTCCACTTT. Residues: CASSSSLITLSNSPLHF.

This clone turned up a few times. The chain couples TRBV12-5 to TRBJ2-1; D is perhaps TRBD1 (6 bases). The germline V gene has CDR1 LGHNT and CDR2 FRNRAP. This CDR3 has 15 amino acids. The CDR3 here is CASNVGGRAYNEQFF. The CDR3 DNA reads as TGTGCCAGCAACGTAGGGGGACGGGCCTACAATGAGCAGTTCTTC.

This chain uses TRBV19 with TRBJ1-1, with unresolved D. The CDR3 loop spans 16 amino acids. Trimming shortened V by 0 bases and J by 6 bases, and 17 bases separated the two germline ends. Germline lookup yields CDR1 LNHDA and CDR2 SQIVND (reference sequence). CDR3 sequence reads: CASSIEVVGLGSEAFF. The CDR3 DNA follows: TGTGCCAGTAGTATAGAGGTCGTCGGTCTGGGCTCTGAAGCTTTCTTT.

This clone was counted only a few times. This sequence joins TRBV6-8 and TRBJ1-5, with a weak D call TRBD1 (6 bases). Germline lookup yields CDR1 MNHGY and CDR2 SAAAGT. The CDR3 loop spans 17 amino acids. V was shortened by 6 bases and J by 2 bases, with 20 bases between the two germline ends. CDR3 protein: CASRSIGTKNGNQPQHF. CDR3 DNA: TGTGCCAGCAGATCAATCGGGACAAAGAATGGCAATCAGCCCCAGCATTTT.

By sample fraction, this clone is medium-sized (0.01 to 0.1%). The J gene is TRBJ1-2, the V gene TRBV6-8; 7 bases map to TRBD1. The V segment lost 8 bases and the J segment 2 bases; nucleotides outside the gene matches: 5. Germline V gene data show CDR1 as MNHGY and CDR2 as SAAAGT. The CDR3 length is 13 residues. CDR3 region: CASYGTANYGYTF. Here the CDR3 DNA reads TGTGCCAGCTACGGGACAGCAAACTATGGCTACACCTTC.

The V call is TRBV5-1, the J call TRBJ1-3, with TRBD1 matching 10 bases. The CDR3 loop spans 16 amino acids. Germline CDR1 is SGHRS and CDR2 is YFSETQ. V trimming: 4 bases; J trimming: 2 bases; junction bases outside the gene matches: 6. The CDR3: CASSRGGQGAGNTIYF. The CDR3 region has the DNA TGCGCCAGCAGCCGGGGCGGACAGGGGGCTGGAAACACCATATATTTT.

The rearrangement joins TRBV19 to TRBJ1-3, with D unclear. This CDR3 has 14 residues. Germline assignment: CDR1 LNHDA and CDR2 SQIVND (reference sequence). V was trimmed by 0 bases and J by 0 bases, leaving 3 bases between them. CDR3 DNA: TGTGCCAGTAGTATAGACAGCTCTGGAAACACCATATATTTT. It yields the protein CASSIDSSGNTIYF.

This clone was detected only once. The chain uses TRBV10-2 and TRBJ1-2; D gene unclear. V shed 2 bases and J shed 2 bases, with 6 bases lying between them. The germline V gene encodes CDR1 WSHSY and CDR2 SAAADI. The CDR3 spans 13 residues. CDR3 loop: CASSEPINYGYTF. The CDR3 nucleotides are TGCGCCAGCAGTGAGCCGATCAACTATGGCTACACCTTC.

This clone was recorded a few times. The J gene is TRBJ2-5, the V gene TRBV28, with 8 bases lining up with TRBD1. Trimming removed 5 bases from V and 4 bases from J; junction bases left unmatched: 6. CDR1 and CDR2 from the germline V gene are MDHEN and SYDVKM. The CDR3 consists of 14 residues. The CDR3 loop is CASSTGGRTETQYF. CDR3 nucleotides: TGTGCCAGCAGTACAGGGGGGAGGACAGAGACCCAGTACTTC.

Here the CDR3 reads CASSMRRSNTEAFF. The CDR3 nucleotides are TGTGCCAGTAGTATGAGACGGTCGAACACTGAAGCTTTCTTT. The chain carries TRBV19 and TRBJ1-1; D not resolved. The CDR3 is 14 amino acids. The V end lost 3 bases, the J end lost 1 base, and 9 bases lay between the germline ends. The V gene's germline CDR1 is LNHDA and CDR2 SQIVND (reference sequence).

This clone has a handful of counts. This chain connects TRBV6-8 to TRBJ1-1, with D possibly being TRBD1 (6 bases). V gave up 5 bases and J gave up 5 bases, with 12 bases separating them. The CDR3 covers 13 residues. Germline CDR1 reads MNHGY; CDR2 reads SAAAGT. CDR3 DNA: TGTGCCAGCAGTGTGGGGGCAGAGACTGAAGCTTTCTTT. Translation: CASSVGAETEAFF.